The present T cell receptor (beta chain) was sequenced within a study of T cells in Graves' hyperthyroidism and ophthalmopathy. Amplified TCR beta CDR3 regions derived from RNA transcripts. With the HTBI primer set, the TCR CDR3 went through a first round of RT-PCR. MiXCR, run by TCRdb on the multiplex PCR reads, gives a single entry per CDR3 protein. This repertoire shows 550,000 to 700,000 distinct CDR3 sequences, about 45% found once; its top ten account for about 20%. Comments on this clonotype: What it recognizes is unknown.

The study's findings and limits: In blood, most of the thyroid clonotypes expanded above 0.001 were also present.

There are 16 residues in the CDR3. V lost 3 bases and J lost 8, with 22 bases in between. Germline CDR1 SEHNR, CDR2 FQNEAQ (reference sequence). This sequence was found in an adult woman with Graves' disease, either hyperthyroidism or ophthalmopathy (not recorded which). The sequenced sample consisted of peripheral blood or thyroid tissue (not recorded which). The V call is TRBV7-9, the J call TRBJ1-2; D gene uncertain. The CDR3 coding sequence is TGTGCCAGCAGCTTGTCAAACGGACTATCCTTGGGGGGCTACACCTTC. It codes for CASSLSNGLSLGGYTF.